These 15 T cell receptor beta chains came from one sample sequenced in a study of cytomegalovirus exposure and HLA in healthy donors. Researchers ran the PCR with 60 Vbeta and 13 Jbeta primers. Sequenced by immunoSEQ multiplex PCR; TCRdb stores in-frame clones only, minus some. This table holds some 190,000 clones, 70% to 80% found once. Sequencing input: PBMCs. The receptors originated from a young woman in good health and CMV-seropositive.

The CDR3 here is CASSAPGTGVSGELFF. DNA of the CDR3: TGTGCCAGCAGCGCCCCCGGGACAGGGGTTTCCGGGGAGCTGTTTTTT. The gene calls are TRBV5-4 and TRBJ2-2; 10 bases are shared with TRBD1. J lost 6 bases, V lost 4 bases, and 9 bases had no gene match. This CDR3 comprises 16 residues. The germline V gene encodes CDR1 SGHNT and CDR2 YYREEE (reference sequence). The variable domain in full, with the rest retrieved from reference TRBV5-4 and TRBJ2-2, is ETGVTQSPTHLIKTRGQQVTLRCSSQSGHNTVSWYQQALGQGPQFIFQYYREEENGRGNFPPRFSGLQFPNYSSELNVNALELDDSALYLCASSAPGTGVSGELFFGEGSRLTVL.

The CDR3 coding sequence is TGTGCCAGCATCGGAGCGGGGGCTAACTATGGCTACACCTTC. Protein sequence: CASIGAGANYGYTF. The rearrangement uses TRBV28 and TRBJ1-2, with TRBD1 as a possible D gene (5 bases). CDR3 size: 14 residues. V shed 7 bases and J shed 0 bases, with 12 bases lying between them. Per germline, CDR1 MDHEN and CDR2 SYDVKM.

The chain employs TRBV6-1 and TRBJ2-2; D might be TRBD2 (5 bases). V was shortened by 0 bases and J by 5 bases, with 10 bases between the two germline ends. The CDR3 sequence is 15 residues long. Germline CDR1 MNHNS, CDR2 SASEGT. CDR3 DNA sequence: TGTGCCAGCAGTGAAGCGGGAAGAGGGACCGGGGAGCTGTTTTTT. This sequence encodes CASSEAGRGTGELFF.

This clone was counted a few times. The V and J genes are TRBV15 and TRBJ2-7, with D unclear. Germline-derived CDR1 and CDR2 are LNHNV and YYDKDF (reference sequence). With 4 bases removed from V and 9 bases from J, the gap between germline ends came to 16 bases. This CDR3 contains 13 residues. The CDR3: CATSKEIQSGQYF. CDR3 DNA: TGTGCCACCAGCAAAGAAATACAATCGGGGCAGTACTTC.

The CDR3 region has the DNA TGTGCCAGCAGCTTTGGCGGGGGACAATACAATGAGCAGTTCTTC. It specifies CASSFGGGQYNEQFF. The rearrangement uses TRBV7-2 and TRBJ2-1; D perhaps matches TRBD2 (7 bases). The CDR3 consists of 15 residues. V shed 3 bases and J shed 4 bases, with 13 bases lying between them. Germline values: CDR1 SGHTA, CDR2 FQGNSA.

V usage is TRBV5-1 and J usage is TRBJ2-1, with TRBD2 matching 7 bases. This CDR3 has 15 amino acids. Trimming cost V 5 bases and J 8 bases; bases outside gene matches: 13. Germline values: CDR1 SGHRS, CDR2 YFSETQ. This CDR3 is CASRLRESSIHEQFF. CDR3 nucleotide sequence: TGCGCCAGCAGGTTGCGGGAGTCTAGTATCCATGAGCAGTTCTTC.

The J gene is TRBJ1-1, the V gene TRBV14, with a tentative D call TRBD1 (6 bases). Germline CDR1 SGHDN, CDR2 FVKESK. The V and J ends lost 0 bases and 9 bases respectively, with 23 bases between them. The CDR3 runs to 17 residues. CDR3 amino acids: CASSQDRTTAGDKKAFF. CDR3 bases: TGTGCCAGCAGCCAAGATCGGACCACTGCAGGGGACAAAAAAGCTTTCTTT. The complete variable domain, with remaining parts taken from reference TRBV14 and TRBJ1-1, reads EAGVTQFPSHSVIEKGQTVTLRCDPISGHDNLYWYRRVMGKEIKFLLHFVKESKQDESGMPNNRFLAERTGGTYSTLKVQPAELEDSGVYFCASSQDRTTAGDKKAFFGQGTRLTVV.

The J gene is TRBJ1-6, the V gene TRBV10-3; D may be TRBD1 (5 bases). From germline, CDR1 is ENHRY and CDR2 SYGVKD. V was clipped by 10 bases and J by 7 bases, with 20 bases between them. CDR3 length: 15 residues. CDR3 loop: CATGGLTASNSPLHF. CDR3 nucleotides: TGTGCCACCGGGGGTTTGACAGCCTCGAATTCACCCCTCCACTTT.

This clone was detected only a few times. This sequence joins TRBV6-1 and TRBJ1-1; no clear D. CDR3 length: 13 residues. Trimming shortened V by 5 bases and J by 0 bases, and 7 bases separated the two germline ends. CDR1 is MNHNS, CDR2 SASEGT, per germline. In DNA form, the CDR3 reads TGTGCCAGCAGTCTCCCTATGAACACTGAAGCTTTCTTT. Amino acids: CASSLPMNTEAFF.

The chain's CDR3 is CASSPSGGHQETQYF. CDR3 coding DNA: TGTGCCAGCAGCCCCTCGGGGGGCCACCAAGAGACCCAGTACTTC. This chain joins TRBV11-2 and TRBJ2-5; a weak D match, TRBD2 (7 bases). The V gene's germline CDR1 is SGHAT and CDR2 FQNNGV. CDR3 length: 15 amino acids. Trimming removed 5 bases from V and 0 bases from J, with 13 bases in between.

The chain recombines TRBV7-3 with TRBJ1-5; D is uncertain. The CDR3 spans 15 residues. Germline CDR1 SGHTA, CDR2 FQGTGA. The ends were cut back, 4 bases at V and 0 bases at J, with 10 bases in the middle. CDR3 loop: CASSSSGGSNQPQHF. The CDR3 nucleotides are TGTGCCAGCAGCTCTTCCGGCGGTAGCAATCAGCCCCAGCATTTT.

The gene calls are TRBV4-1 and TRBJ1-2; D possibly corresponds to TRBD1 (5 bases). The V gene's germline CDR1 is MGHRA and CDR2 YSYEKL. With 0 bases removed from V and 2 bases from J, the gap between germline ends came to 19 bases. The CDR3 consists of 18 residues. The CDR3 protein is CASSQDRGTLQLNYGYTF. The CDR3 region has the DNA TGCGCCAGCAGCCAAGATCGGGGGACCCTACAACTCAACTATGGCTACACCTTC.

The chain links TRBV14 to TRBJ2-3; D uncertain. Germline V gene lookup returns CDR1 SGHDN and CDR2 FVKESK. This CDR3 has 15 residues. The ends were cut back, 0 bases at V and 0 bases at J, with 7 bases in the middle. The CDR3 reads CASSQDLMSTDTQYF. For the CDR3, the DNA is TGTGCCAGCAGCCAAGACCTAATGAGCACAGATACGCAGTATTTT. The entire variable domain, with the rest obtained from reference TRBV14 and TRBJ2-3, is as follows: EAGVTQFPSHSVIEKGQTVTLRCDPISGHDNLYWYRRVMGKEIKFLLHFVKESKQDESGMPNNRFLAERTGGTYSTLKVQPAELEDSGVYFCASSQDLMSTDTQYFGPGTRLTVL.

This clone was seen just once. The chain uses TRBV9 and TRBJ2-1; 11 bases are a match to TRBD2. With V trimmed by 4 bases and J by 5 bases, 17 bases remained unmatched. Looked up from germline, CDR1 is SGDLS and CDR2 is YYNGEE. This CDR3 is built from 19 residues. CDR3 DNA: TGTGCCAGCAGCCCCAACCCCGTGTCCCCGGGACTAGCGGACAATGAGCAGTTCTTC. This encodes CASSPNPVSPGLADNEQFF. The whole variable domain, remainder taken from reference TRBV9 and TRBJ2-1, is DSGVTQTPKHLITATGQRVTLRCSPRSGDLSVYWYQQSLDQGLQFLIQYYNGEERAKGNILERFSAQQFPDLHSELNLSSLELGDSALYFCASSPNPVSPGLADNEQFFGPGTRLTVL.

This chain links TRBV6-5 with TRBJ2-7; 7 bases are shared with TRBD1. The CDR3 covers 14 residues. V shed 8 bases, J shed 0 bases, and the junction held 7 bases outside the gene matches. Germline V gene data show CDR1 as MNHEY and CDR2 as SVGAGI. Here the CDR3 DNA reads TGTGCCAGCCGGGGACAGTTATTCTCCTACGAGCAGTACTTC. Translation: CASRGQLFSYEQYF.